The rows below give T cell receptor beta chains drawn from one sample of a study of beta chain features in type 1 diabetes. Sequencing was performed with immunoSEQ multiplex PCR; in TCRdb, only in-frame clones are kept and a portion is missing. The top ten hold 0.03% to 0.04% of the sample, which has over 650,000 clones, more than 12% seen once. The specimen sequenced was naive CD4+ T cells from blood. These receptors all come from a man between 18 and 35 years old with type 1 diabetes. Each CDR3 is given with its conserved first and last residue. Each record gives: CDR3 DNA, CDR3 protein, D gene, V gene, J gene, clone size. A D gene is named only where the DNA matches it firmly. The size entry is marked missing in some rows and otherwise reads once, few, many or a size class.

TGTGCCAGCAGCCTCGGGACGGTCTATGGCTACACCTTC	CASSLGTVYGYTF	.	TRBV28	TRBJ1-2	few
TGTGCCAGCCGGCTAGGGGGCACCGGGGAGCTGTTTTTT	CASRLGGTGELFF	.	TRBV7-9	TRBJ2-2	.
TGTGCCAGCAGCTCGAGACAGGGGGACGAAAAACTGTTTTTT	CASSSRQGDEKLFF	TRBD1	TRBV7-2	TRBJ1-4	.
TGTGCCTCAATAGCGGGGGGTTACTCCTACAATGAGCAGTTCTTC	CASIAGGYSYNEQFF	TRBD2	TRBV28	TRBJ2-1	few
TGCAGCGTTGTCATTATGGGAGTCCACGAGCAGTACTTC	CSVVIMGVHEQYF	.	TRBV29-1	TRBJ2-7	.
TGTGCCAGCAGCCCCAGGACAGGGGACGTCTACGAGCAGTACTTC	CASSPRTGDVYEQYF	TRBD1	TRBV7-2	TRBJ2-7	few
TGCGCCAGCAGCCTCCCGGGACAGGTCGACGAGCAGTACTTC	CASSLPGQVDEQYF	TRBD1	TRBV4-1	TRBJ2-7	few
TGTGCCAGCGGCCAGCAGGGGAACACTGAAGCTTTCTTT	CASGQQGNTEAFF	.	TRBV7-9	TRBJ1-1	.
TGTGCCCGAGGGACGGGTAACTATGGCTACACCTTC	CARGTGNYGYTF	.	TRBV30	TRBJ1-2	.
TGTGCCAGCAGCACCACAATCGTTGAGACCCAGTACTTC	CASSTTIVETQYF	.	TRBV7-2	TRBJ2-5	.
TGCAGTGCTAGTTTGGAGACCCAGTACTTC	CSASLETQYF	.	TRBV20-1	TRBJ2-5	few
TGTGCCACCGCTTATCAGGGGGGAGATACGCAGTATTTT	CATAYQGGDTQYF	.	TRBV15	TRBJ2-3	few
TGTGCCATCAGTAGGGGACAGGGGCGTCCCGGGGAGCTGTTTTTT	CAISRGQGRPGELFF	TRBD1	TRBV10-3	TRBJ2-2	few
TGCGCCAGCAACTCGGGAAACACCATATATTTT	CASNSGNTIYF	.	TRBV5-1	TRBJ1-3	.
TGCAGCGTCGGGGGGCGAAGGGGCCAAGAGACCCAGTACTTC	CSVGGRRGQETQYF	.	TRBV29-1	TRBJ2-5	.
TGTGCCAGCACACGGACAGGCCGCAACACTGAAGCTTTCTTT	CASTRTGRNTEAFF	TRBD1	TRBV6-5	TRBJ1-1	.
TGTGCCAGCAGATATACTGTTAACTCCTACAATGAGCAGTTCTTC	CASRYTVNSYNEQFF	.	TRBV6-5	TRBJ2-1	.
TGTGCCACCCAACAGGGAGGCACAGATACGCAGTATTTT	CATQQGGTDTQYF	.	TRBV6-5	TRBJ2-3	few
TGCGCCAGCAGCCAAGAGGGGAGGACCTCCTACAATGAGCAGTTCTTC	CASSQEGRTSYNEQFF	.	TRBV4-1	TRBJ2-1	.
TGTGCCAGTAGTATAGCCGTGTCTCACCTCCGGGAGCCTAGCTCCTACAATGAGCAGTTCTTC	CASSIAVSHLREPSSYNEQFF	.	TRBV19	TRBJ2-1	few
TGTGCCAGCAGCTTAGGGTCCGCCTACAATGAGCAGTTCTTC	CASSLGSAYNEQFF	.	TRBV7-9	TRBJ2-1	few
TGTGCTAGCAGCTTAATCAGGGGGATGGGCAATCAGCCCCAGCATTTT	CASSLIRGMGNQPQHF	TRBD1	TRBV7-7	TRBJ1-5	.
TGCGCCAGCAGCTTGGGAAGGAGGGAAGACTGGGCCAACTATGGCTACACCTTC	CASSLGRREDWANYGYTF	.	TRBV5-1	TRBJ1-2	.
TGCGCCAGCAGTCAATCCCGAGGACAGGGTTCTTGCGAGCAGTACTTC	CASSQSRGQGSCEQYF	TRBD1	TRBV23-1	TRBJ2-7	.
TGTGCCAGCAGTTTGGGGGGAAGGGAGTACGAGCAGTACTTC	CASSLGGREYEQYF	.	TRBV28	TRBJ2-7	.
TGTGCCAGCAGTCCCGGGGGGCAGAGAAATGGCTACACCTTC	CASSPGGQRNGYTF	.	TRBV27	TRBJ1-2	.
TGCAGCGCACGAACAGGGGAAGGTCAGCCCCAGCATTTT	CSARTGEGQPQHF	TRBD1	TRBV29-1	TRBJ1-5	.
TGTGCCAGCAGTGGACAGGATACGCAGTATTTT	CASSGQDTQYF	.	TRBV6-6	TRBJ2-3	once
TGCGCCAGCAGCATACGACGGGACGAGCAGTTCTTC	CASSIRRDEQFF	.	TRBV5-1	TRBJ2-1	.
TGTGCCAGCAGGCCTCAAAAGGGGGCAGGCTCCTACAATGAGCAGTTCTTC	CASRPQKGAGSYNEQFF	TRBD1	TRBV5-6	TRBJ2-1	.
TGTGCCAGCTCACCAGGGGGCCTGTGGAACACTGAAGCTTTCTTT	CASSPGGLWNTEAFF	.	TRBV18	TRBJ1-1	few
TGCGCCAGCAGCCAATCCCCAAGTGGACAGGGGATCAATGAGCAGTTCTTC	CASSQSPSGQGINEQFF	TRBD1	TRBV4-1	TRBJ2-1	few
TGTGCCAGCAGCCTGGGACTACGACGAGATACGCAGTATTTT	CASSLGLRRDTQYF	TRBD2	TRBV7-9	TRBJ2-3	.
TGTGCCAGCAGCTTGAGTCGGGGAAGGTTCATGAGCTCCTACAATGAGCAGTTCTTC	CASSLSRGRFMSSYNEQFF	.	TRBV5-4	TRBJ2-1	.
TGTGCCAGCAGCTCCGGGGGCCACATTCAGTACTTC	CASSSGGHIQYF	.	TRBV14	TRBJ2-4	many
TGTGCCAGCAGCTTAATGGTCCAAGAGACCCAGTACTTC	CASSLMVQETQYF	.	TRBV7-2	TRBJ2-5	few
TGTGCCAGCAGCGTAGGGCAGCCTCAAGAGACCCAGTACTTC	CASSVGQPQETQYF	.	TRBV9	TRBJ2-5	.
TGTGCCAGCAGTTTAACGTACAATGAGCAGTTCTTC	CASSLTYNEQFF	.	TRBV28	TRBJ2-1	.
TGCGCCAGCAGCTTGTTAGGGGTACAGGGCACTGAAGCTTTCTTT	CASSLLGVQGTEAFF	.	TRBV5-1	TRBJ1-1	few
TGTGCCAGTAGTGCGATGACAGGCTCTACCTACAATGAGCAGTTCTTC	CASSAMTGSTYNEQFF	.	TRBV19	TRBJ2-1	.
TGCAGTGCCAGACAGTACAATGAGCAGTTCTTC	CSARQYNEQFF	.	TRBV20-1	TRBJ2-1	few
TGTGCCAGCTCACGCACCCGGACAGGGGTTGGAGAGACCCAGTACTTC	CASSRTRTGVGETQYF	TRBD1	TRBV18	TRBJ2-5	.
TGTGCCTGGAGTCGGGACTCCTACAATGAGCAGTTCTTC	CAWSRDSYNEQFF	.	TRBV30	TRBJ2-1	.
TGTGCCAGCAGACCGACAGGGGTGTCCTACGAGCAGTACTTC	CASRPTGVSYEQYF	TRBD1	TRBV7-9	TRBJ2-7	few
TGTGCCAGCAGCTTGGCTGCGGGGCAAGAGACCCAGTACTTC	CASSLAAGQETQYF	.	TRBV5-4	TRBJ2-5	few
TGTGCCACCAGCAGAGAGGCGTCGATTAGCTCTGGGGCCAACGTCCTGACTTTC	CATSREASISSGANVLTF	.	TRBV15	TRBJ2-6	.
TGTGCCTGGAGTTCACTCGAGCGGCAGCCCCAGCATTTT	CAWSSLERQPQHF	.	TRBV30	TRBJ1-5	.
TGTGCCAGTACTCAGGGGTTGAATGAAAAACTGTTTTTT	CASTQGLNEKLFF	.	TRBV18	TRBJ1-4	few
TGTGCCATCAGGAATGGCCTAAACACAGATACGCAGTATTTT	CAIRNGLNTDTQYF	.	TRBV10-3	TRBJ2-3	few
TGCGCCAGCAGCCCGCGACAGGGGGTTAATTCACCCCTCCACTTT	CASSPRQGVNSPLHF	TRBD1	TRBV5-1	TRBJ1-6	.
TGTGCCAGCAGCCGTGCGACCGCCTACGAGCAGTACTTC	CASSRATAYEQYF	.	TRBV7-2	TRBJ2-7	few
TGTGCCAGCAGTCTATTAAATGGAGGACAGCCCCAGCATTTT	CASSLLNGGQPQHF	.	TRBV27	TRBJ1-5	.
TGTGCCTGCCGGGCAATGGGAAATTCACCCCTCCACTTT	CACRAMGNSPLHF	.	TRBV30	TRBJ1-6	few
TGTGCCATCAGGGGGACTAGCGGCTACGAGCAGTACTTC	CAIRGTSGYEQYF	TRBD2	TRBV10-3	TRBJ2-7	few
TGTGCCAGCAGCTCCGGGGGCTATCACTATGGCTACACCTTC	CASSSGGYHYGYTF	.	TRBV5-4	TRBJ1-2	few